This T cell receptor (beta chain) is drawn from a study of cytomegalovirus exposure and HLA in healthy donors. PCR used 60 Vbeta primers and 13 Jbeta primers. Here immunoSEQ multiplex PCR was the method, and the copy in TCRdb shows in-frame clones only, minus some. The sample carries 150,000 to 200,000 clones, around 80% recorded once. Germline lookup yields CDR1 SGHAT and CDR2 FQNNGV. The CDR3 runs to 13 residues. V lost 7 bases and J lost 3, with 12 bases in between. V usage is TRBV11-2 and J usage is TRBJ2-5, with TRBD1 as a possible D gene (5 bases). Sequencing was carried out using PBMCs. This TCR came from a woman aged 25 to 45 in good health and CMV-seropositive. CDR3 DNA sequence: TGTGCCAGCACCAACAGGTGGGAAGAGACCCAGTACTTC. Protein product: CASTNRWEETQYF.